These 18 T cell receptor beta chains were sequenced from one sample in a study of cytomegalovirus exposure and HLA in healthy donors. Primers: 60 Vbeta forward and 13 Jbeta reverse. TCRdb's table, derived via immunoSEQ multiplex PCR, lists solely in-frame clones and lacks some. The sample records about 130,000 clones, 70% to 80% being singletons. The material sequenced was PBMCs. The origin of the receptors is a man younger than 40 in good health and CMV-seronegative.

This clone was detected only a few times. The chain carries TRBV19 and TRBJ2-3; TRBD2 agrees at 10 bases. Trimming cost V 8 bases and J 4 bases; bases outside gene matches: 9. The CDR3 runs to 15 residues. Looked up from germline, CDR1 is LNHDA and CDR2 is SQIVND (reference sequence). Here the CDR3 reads CASSTGTSVSDTQYF. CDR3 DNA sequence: TGTGCCAGTTCCACCGGGACTAGCGTCTCAGATACGCAGTATTTT.

CDR3 amino acids: CASSARDREYLNEQFF. CDR3 DNA sequence: TGTGCCAGCAGCGCTCGGGACAGGGAATATCTGAATGAGCAGTTCTTC. The chain employs TRBV7-2 and TRBJ2-1, with 9 bases fitting TRBD1. Germline values: CDR1 SGHTA, CDR2 FQGNSA. Trimming cost V 5 bases and J 7 bases; bases outside gene matches: 12. The CDR3 extends over 16 amino acids.

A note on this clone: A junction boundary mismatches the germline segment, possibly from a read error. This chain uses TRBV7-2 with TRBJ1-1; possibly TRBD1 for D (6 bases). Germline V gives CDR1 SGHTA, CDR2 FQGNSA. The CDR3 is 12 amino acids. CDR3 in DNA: TGTGCCAGCAGTTATACCTCAGGGGCCGCCGACTTT. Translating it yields CASSYTSGAADF.

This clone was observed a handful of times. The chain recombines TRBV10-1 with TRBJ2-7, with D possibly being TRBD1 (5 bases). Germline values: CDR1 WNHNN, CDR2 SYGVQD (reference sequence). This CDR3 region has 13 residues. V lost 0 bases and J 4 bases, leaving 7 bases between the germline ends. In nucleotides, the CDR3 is TGCGCCAGCAGTGAGTCGGCAGGGTACGAGCAGTACTTC. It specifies CASSESAGYEQYF.

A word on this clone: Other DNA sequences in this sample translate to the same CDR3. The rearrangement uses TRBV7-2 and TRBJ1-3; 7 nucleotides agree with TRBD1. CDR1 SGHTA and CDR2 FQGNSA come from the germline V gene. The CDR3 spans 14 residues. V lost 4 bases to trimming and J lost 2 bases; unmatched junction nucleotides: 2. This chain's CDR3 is CASSSQGAGNTIYF. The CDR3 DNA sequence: TGTGCCAGCAGCTCTCAGGGGGCTGGAAACACCATATATTTT.

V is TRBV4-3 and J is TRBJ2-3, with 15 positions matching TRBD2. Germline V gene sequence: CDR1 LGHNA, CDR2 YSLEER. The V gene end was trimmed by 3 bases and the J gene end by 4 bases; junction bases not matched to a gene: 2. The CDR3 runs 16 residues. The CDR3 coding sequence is TGCGCCAGCAGCCAGGGGACTAGCGGGAGGCCAGATACGCAGTATTTT. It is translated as CASSQGTSGRPDTQYF.

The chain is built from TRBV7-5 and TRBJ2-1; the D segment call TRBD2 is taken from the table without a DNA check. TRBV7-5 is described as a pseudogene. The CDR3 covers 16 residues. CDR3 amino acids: CARSGRVGRIIHEQFF. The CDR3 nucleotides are TGTGCCAGAAGCGGGCGTGTCGGGAGAATCATCCATGAGCAGTTCTTC.

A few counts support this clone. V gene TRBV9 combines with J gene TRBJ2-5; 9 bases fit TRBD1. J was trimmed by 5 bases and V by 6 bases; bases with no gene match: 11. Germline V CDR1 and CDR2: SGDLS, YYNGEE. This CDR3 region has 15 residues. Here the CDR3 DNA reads TGTGCCAGCACCCAGACAGGGGGTATGGGTGAGACCCAGTACTTC. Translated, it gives CASTQTGGMGETQYF.

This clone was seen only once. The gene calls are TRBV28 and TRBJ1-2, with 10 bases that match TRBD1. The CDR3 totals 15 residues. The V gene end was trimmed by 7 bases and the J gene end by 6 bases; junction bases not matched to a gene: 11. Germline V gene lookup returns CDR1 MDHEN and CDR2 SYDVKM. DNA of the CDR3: TGTGCCAGCAAGTACTCATCCGGGACAGGGGATGGCTACACCTTC. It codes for CASKYSSGTGDGYTF.

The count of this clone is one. The CDR3 protein is CASSLGTGVGEQYF. The CDR3 DNA reads as TGTGCCAGCAGTTTAGGGACAGGGGTCGGCGAGCAGTACTTC. This chain connects TRBV27 to TRBJ2-7; TRBD1 agrees at 10 bases. This CDR3 region has 14 residues. CDR1 and CDR2 (germline): MNHEY, SMNVEV (reference sequence). Unmatched junction bases numbered 4, after V lost 2 bases and J lost 6 bases.

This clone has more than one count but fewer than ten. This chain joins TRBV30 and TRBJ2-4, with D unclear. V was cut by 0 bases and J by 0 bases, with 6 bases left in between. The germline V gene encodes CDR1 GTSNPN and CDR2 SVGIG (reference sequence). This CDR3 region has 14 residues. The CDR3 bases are TGTGCCTGGAGTGTCACAGTAGCCAAAAACATTCAGTACTTC. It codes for CAWSVTVAKNIQYF. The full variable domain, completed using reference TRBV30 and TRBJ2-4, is SQTIHQWPATLVQPVGSPLSLECTVEGTSNPNLYWYRQAAGRGLQLLFYSVGIGQISSEVPQNLSASRPQDRQFILSSKKLLLSDSGFYLCAWSVTVAKNIQYFGAGTRLSVL.

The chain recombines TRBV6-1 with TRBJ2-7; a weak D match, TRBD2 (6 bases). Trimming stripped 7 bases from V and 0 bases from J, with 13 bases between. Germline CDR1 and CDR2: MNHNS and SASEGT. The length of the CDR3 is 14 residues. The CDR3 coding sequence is TGTGCCAGCACCGTCGGGGGTGACTCCTACGAGCAGTACTTC. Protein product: CASTVGGDSYEQYF.

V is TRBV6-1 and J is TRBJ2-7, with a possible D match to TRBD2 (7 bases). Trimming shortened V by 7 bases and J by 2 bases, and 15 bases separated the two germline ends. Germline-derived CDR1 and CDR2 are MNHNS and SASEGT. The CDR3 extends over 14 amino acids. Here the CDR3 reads CASTHQGTTYEQYF. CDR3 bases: TGTGCCAGCACCCACCAGGGGACTACCTACGAGCAGTACTTC.

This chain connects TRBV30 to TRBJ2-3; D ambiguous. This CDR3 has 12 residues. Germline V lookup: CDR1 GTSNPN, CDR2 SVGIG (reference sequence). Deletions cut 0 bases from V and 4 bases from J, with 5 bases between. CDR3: CAWSVQADTQYF. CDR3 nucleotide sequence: TGTGCCTGGAGTGTACAAGCAGATACGCAGTATTTT.

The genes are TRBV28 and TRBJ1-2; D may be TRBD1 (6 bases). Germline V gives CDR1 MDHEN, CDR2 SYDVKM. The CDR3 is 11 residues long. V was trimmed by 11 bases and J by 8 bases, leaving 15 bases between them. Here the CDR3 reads CAEGGYGGYTF. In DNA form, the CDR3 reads TGTGCCGAGGGGGGGTACGGCGGCTACACCTTC.

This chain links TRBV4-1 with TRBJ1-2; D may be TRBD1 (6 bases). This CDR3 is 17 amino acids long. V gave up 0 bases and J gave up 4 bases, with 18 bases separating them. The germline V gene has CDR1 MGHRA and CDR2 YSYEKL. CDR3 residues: CASSQELIGGGFYGYTF. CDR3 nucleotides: TGCGCCAGCAGCCAAGAATTGATAGGGGGGGGATTCTATGGCTACACCTTC.

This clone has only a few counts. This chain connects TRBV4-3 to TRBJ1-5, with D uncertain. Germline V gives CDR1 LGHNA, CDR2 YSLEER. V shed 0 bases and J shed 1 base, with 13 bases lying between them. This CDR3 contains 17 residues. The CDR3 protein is CASSQDLAAGSNQPQHF. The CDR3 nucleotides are TGCGCCAGCAGCCAAGATCTGGCCGCGGGCAGCAATCAGCCCCAGCATTTT.

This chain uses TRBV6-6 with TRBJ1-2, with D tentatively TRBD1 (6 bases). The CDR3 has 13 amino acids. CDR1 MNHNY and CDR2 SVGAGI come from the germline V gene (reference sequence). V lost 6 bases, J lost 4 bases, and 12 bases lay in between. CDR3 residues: CASSQGQAYGYTF. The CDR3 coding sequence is TGTGCCAGCAGCCAGGGACAAGCCTATGGCTACACCTTC.